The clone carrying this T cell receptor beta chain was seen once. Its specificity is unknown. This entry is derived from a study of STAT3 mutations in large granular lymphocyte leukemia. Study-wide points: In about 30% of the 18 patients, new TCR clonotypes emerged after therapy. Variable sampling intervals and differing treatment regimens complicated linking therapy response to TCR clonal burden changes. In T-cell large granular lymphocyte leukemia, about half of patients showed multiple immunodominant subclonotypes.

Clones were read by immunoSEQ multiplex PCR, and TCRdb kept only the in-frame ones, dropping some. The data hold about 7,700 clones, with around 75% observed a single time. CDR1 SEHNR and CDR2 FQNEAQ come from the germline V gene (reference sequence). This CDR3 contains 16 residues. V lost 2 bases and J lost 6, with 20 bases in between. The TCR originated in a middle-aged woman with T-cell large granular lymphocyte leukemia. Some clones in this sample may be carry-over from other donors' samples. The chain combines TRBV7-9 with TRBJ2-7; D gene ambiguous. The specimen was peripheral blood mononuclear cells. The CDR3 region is CASSLFRFSDTCEQYF. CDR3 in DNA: TGTGCCAGCAGCTTATTCCGTTTTTCCGATACCTGCGAGCAGTACTTC.